The 6 T cell receptor beta chains in this list originate from one sample, sequenced in a study of blood T cell repertoires in COVID-19. Clones were sequenced by immunoSEQ multiplex PCR, and TCRdb holds only the in-frame ones, with some missing. Of roughly 150,000 clones in the sample, over 70% were seen once. Material: PBMCs or T cells enriched from blood (not recorded which). These receptors came from a woman in her thirties or forties with acute COVID-19.

The V and J genes are TRBV5-4 and TRBJ2-3, with D hard to call. The CDR3 consists of 14 residues. V was pared by 0 bases and J by 2 bases, with 7 bases between. Germline V gives CDR1 SGHNT, CDR2 YYREEE (reference sequence). DNA for the CDR3: TGTGCCAGCAGCTTGGATCGGTACACAGATACGCAGTATTTT. This sequence encodes CASSLDRYTDTQYF.

This chain joins TRBV6-5 and TRBJ2-7; 7 bases fit TRBD1. Trimming cost V 8 bases and J 0 bases; bases outside gene matches: 4. The CDR3 consists of 13 residues. Germline CDR1 MNHEY, CDR2 SVGAGI. The chain's CDR3 is CASRRDSSYEQYF. As DNA, the CDR3 is TGTGCCAGCCGCCGGGACAGCTCCTACGAGCAGTACTTC.

The gene calls are TRBV5-1 and TRBJ2-5; 7 bases fit TRBD1. V lost 2 bases, J lost 2 bases, and 6 bases stayed unmatched. The CDR3 runs to 15 residues. Looked up from germline, CDR1 is SGHRS and CDR2 is YFSETQ. The CDR3 DNA follows: TGCGCCAGCAGCTTAGCCTTACAGGGGCAAGAGACCCAGTACTTC. Amino acids: CASSLALQGQETQYF.

V gene TRBV19 combines with J gene TRBJ2-7, with 7 bases matching TRBD1. The trim removed 3 bases at V and 6 bases at J, leaving 2 bases unmatched. The CDR3 has 12 amino acids. Germline lookup yields CDR1 LNHDA and CDR2 SQIVND (reference sequence). The CDR3 DNA follows: TGTGCCAGTAGTATTAACAGGGGCGAGCAGTACTTC. Translated, it gives CASSINRGEQYF.

This clone was observed once. V usage is TRBV7-2 and J usage is TRBJ2-3; perhaps TRBD2 as D (6 bases). V was shortened by 3 bases and J by 0 bases, with 7 bases between the two germline ends. Germline CDR1 and CDR2: SGHTA and FQGNSA. CDR3 length: 14 residues. CDR3 nucleotide sequence: TGTGCCAGCAGCTTGGGGACTAGCACAGATACGCAGTATTTT. The encoded protein is CASSLGTSTDTQYF.

This clone showed up just a few times. This chain connects TRBV9 to TRBJ2-1; TRBD2 agrees at 7 bases. The germline V gene encodes CDR1 SGDLS and CDR2 YYNGEE. This CDR3 is built from 16 residues. V lost 2 bases and J lost 9; bases outside the gene matches: 14. For the CDR3, the DNA is TGTGCCAGCAGCGTGTCCCGGGACTATCGATTCGGTGAGCAGTTCTTC. It encodes CASSVSRDYRFGEQFF.